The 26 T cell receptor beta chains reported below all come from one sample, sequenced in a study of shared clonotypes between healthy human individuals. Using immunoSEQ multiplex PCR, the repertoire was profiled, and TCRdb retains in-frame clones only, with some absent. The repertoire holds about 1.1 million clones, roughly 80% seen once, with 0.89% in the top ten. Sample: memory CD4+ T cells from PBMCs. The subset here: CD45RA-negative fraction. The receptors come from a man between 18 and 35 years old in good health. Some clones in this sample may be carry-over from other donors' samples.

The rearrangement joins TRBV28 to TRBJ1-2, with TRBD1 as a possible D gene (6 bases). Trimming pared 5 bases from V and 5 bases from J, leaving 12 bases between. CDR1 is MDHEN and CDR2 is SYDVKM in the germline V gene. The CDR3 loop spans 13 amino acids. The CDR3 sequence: CASSPRTAYGYTF. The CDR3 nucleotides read TGTGCCAGCAGTCCCCGGACAGCTTATGGCTACACCTTC.

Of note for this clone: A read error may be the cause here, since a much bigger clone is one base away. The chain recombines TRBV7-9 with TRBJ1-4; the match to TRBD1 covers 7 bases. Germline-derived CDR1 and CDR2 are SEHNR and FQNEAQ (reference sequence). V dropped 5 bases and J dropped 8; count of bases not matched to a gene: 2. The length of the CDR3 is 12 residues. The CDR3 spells CASSPGGEKLFF. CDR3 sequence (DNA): TGTGCCAGCAGCCCAGGGGGGGAAAAACTGTTTTTT.

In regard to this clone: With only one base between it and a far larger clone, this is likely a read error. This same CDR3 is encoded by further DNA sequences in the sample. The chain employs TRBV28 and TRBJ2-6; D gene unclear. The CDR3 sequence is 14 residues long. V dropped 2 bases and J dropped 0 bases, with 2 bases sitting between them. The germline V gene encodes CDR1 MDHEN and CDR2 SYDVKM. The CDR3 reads CASSLPSGANVLTF. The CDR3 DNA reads TGTGCCAGCAGTTTACCCTCTGGGGCCAACGTCCTGACTTTC. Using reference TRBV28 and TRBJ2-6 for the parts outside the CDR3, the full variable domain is DVKVTQSSRYLVKRTGEKVFLECVQDMDHENMFWYRQDPGLGLRLIYFSYDVKMKEKGDIPEGYSVSREKKERFSLILESASTNQTSMYLCASSLPSGANVLTFGAGSRLTVL.

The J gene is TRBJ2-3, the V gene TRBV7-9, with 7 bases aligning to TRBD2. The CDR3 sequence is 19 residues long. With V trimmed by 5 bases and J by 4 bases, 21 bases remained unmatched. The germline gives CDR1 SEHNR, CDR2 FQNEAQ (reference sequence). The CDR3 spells CASSPPRASGASVPDTQYF. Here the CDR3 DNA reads TGTGCCAGCAGCCCCCCGAGGGCTAGCGGTGCTAGTGTCCCAGATACGCAGTATTTT.

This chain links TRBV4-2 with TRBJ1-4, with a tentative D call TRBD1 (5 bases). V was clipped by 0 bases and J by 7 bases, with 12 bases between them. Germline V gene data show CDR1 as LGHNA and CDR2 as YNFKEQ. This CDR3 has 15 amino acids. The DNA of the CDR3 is TGTGCCAGCAGCCAAGATTCGGCAGGGAGTGAAAAACTGTTTTTT. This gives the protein CASSQDSAGSEKLFF.

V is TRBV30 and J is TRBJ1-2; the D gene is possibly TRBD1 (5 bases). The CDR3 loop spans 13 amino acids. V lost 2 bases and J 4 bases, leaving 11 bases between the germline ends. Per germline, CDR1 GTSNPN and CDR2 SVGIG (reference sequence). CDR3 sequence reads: CAWSTQGAYGYTF. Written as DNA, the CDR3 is TGTGCCTGGAGTACCCAGGGTGCCTATGGCTACACCTTC.

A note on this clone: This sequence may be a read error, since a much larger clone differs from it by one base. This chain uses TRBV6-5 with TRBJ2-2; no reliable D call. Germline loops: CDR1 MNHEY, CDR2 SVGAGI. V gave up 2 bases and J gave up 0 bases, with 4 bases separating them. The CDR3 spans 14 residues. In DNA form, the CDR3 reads TGTGCCAGCAGTTACGCCACGAACACCGGGGAGCTGTTTTTT. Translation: CASSYATNTGELFF.

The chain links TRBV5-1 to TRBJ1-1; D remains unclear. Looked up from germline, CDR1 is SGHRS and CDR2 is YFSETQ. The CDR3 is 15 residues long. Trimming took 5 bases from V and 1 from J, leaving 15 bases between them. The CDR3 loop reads CASSPPGGPNTEAFF. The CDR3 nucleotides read TGCGCCAGCAGTCCTCCGGGAGGACCGAACACTGAAGCTTTCTTT.

CDR3 protein: CASSLGGRVYEQYF. The CDR3 coding sequence is TGTGCCAGCAGCTTGGGCGGGAGGGTGTACGAGCAGTACTTC. The chain recombines TRBV5-4 with TRBJ2-7; 9 bases fit TRBD2. Germline CDR1 SGHNT, CDR2 YYREEE (reference sequence). The CDR3 totals 14 residues. Trimming removed 0 bases from V and 4 bases from J; junction bases left unmatched: 2.

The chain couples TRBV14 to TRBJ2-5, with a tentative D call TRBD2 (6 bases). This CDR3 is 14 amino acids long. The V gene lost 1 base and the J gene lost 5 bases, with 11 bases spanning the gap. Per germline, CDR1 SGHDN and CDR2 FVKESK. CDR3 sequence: CASSQVEGGETQYF. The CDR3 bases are TGTGCCAGCAGCCAAGTGGAGGGCGGGGAGACCCAGTACTTC.

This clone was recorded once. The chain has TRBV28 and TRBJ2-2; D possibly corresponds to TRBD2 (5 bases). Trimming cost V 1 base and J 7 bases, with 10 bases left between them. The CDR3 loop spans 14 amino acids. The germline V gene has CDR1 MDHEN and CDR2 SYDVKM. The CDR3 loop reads CASSLYGGHGELFF. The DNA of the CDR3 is TGTGCCAGCAGTTTATACGGCGGGCACGGGGAGCTGTTTTTT. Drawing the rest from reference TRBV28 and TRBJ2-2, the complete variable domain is DVKVTQSSRYLVKRTGEKVFLECVQDMDHENMFWYRQDPGLGLRLIYFSYDVKMKEKGDIPEGYSVSREKKERFSLILESASTNQTSMYLCASSLYGGHGELFFGEGSRLTVL.

The CDR3 reads CASSFRYNQETQYF. Written as DNA, the CDR3 is TGTGCCAGCAGCTTTCGCTATAATCAAGAGACCCAGTACTTC. The chain combines TRBV5-4 with TRBJ2-5; the D is unclear. V lost 2 bases and J lost 2, with 10 bases in between. This CDR3 contains 14 residues. Germline CDR1 reads SGHNT; CDR2 reads YYREEE (reference sequence).

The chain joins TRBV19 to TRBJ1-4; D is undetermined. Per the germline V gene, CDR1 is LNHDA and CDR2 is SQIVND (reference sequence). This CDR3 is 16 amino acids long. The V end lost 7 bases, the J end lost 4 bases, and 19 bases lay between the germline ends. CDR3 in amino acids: CASTPRAGGLNEKLFF. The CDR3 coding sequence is TGTGCCAGTACCCCCCGAGCAGGCGGACTTAATGAAAAACTGTTTTTT.

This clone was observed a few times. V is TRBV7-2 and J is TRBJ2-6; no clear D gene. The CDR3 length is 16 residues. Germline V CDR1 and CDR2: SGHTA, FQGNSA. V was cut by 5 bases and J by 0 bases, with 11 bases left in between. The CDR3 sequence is CASSPGRHSGANVLTF. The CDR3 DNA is TGTGCCAGCAGCCCCGGACGGCACTCTGGGGCCAACGTCCTGACTTTC.

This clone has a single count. CDR3 residues: CASSKTGGLGYTF. CDR3 nucleotides: TGTGCCAGCAGTAAGACAGGGGGCTTGGGCTACACCTTC. The V and J genes are TRBV2 and TRBJ1-2, with 10 bases identical to TRBD1. J lost 8 bases, V lost 5 bases, and 5 bases had no gene match. The length of the CDR3 is 13 residues. Germline V gene sequence: CDR1 SNHLY, CDR2 FYNNEI. Combining the CDR3 with reference TRBV2 and TRBJ1-2 gives the whole variable domain EPEVTQTPSHQVTQMGQEVILRCVPISNHLYFYWYRQILGQKVEFLVSFYNNEISEKSEIFDDQFSVERPDGSNFTLKIRSTKLEDSAMYFCASSKTGGLGYTFGSGTRLTVV.

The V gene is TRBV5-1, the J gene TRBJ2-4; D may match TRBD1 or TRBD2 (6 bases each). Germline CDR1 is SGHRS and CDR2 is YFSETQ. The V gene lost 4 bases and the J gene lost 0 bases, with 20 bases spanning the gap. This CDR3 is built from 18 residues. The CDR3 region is CASSPGQGGLGAKNIQYF. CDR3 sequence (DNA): TGCGCCAGCAGCCCGGGACAAGGGGGGCTCGGAGCCAAAAACATTCAGTACTTC. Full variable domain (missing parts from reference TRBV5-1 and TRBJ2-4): KAGVTQTPRYLIKTRGQQVTLSCSPISGHRSVSWYQQTPGQGLQFLFEYFSETQRNKGNFPGRFSGRQFSNSRSEMNVSTLELGDSALYLCASSPGQGGLGAKNIQYFGAGTRLSVL.

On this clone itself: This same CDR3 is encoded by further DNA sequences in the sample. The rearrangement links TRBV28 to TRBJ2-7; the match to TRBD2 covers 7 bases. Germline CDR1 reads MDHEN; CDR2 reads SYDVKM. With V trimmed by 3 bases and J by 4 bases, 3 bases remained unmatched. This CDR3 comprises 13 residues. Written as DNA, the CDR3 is TGTGCCAGCAGTTTCGGGGGGAGTTACGAGCAGTACTTC. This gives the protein CASSFGGSYEQYF.

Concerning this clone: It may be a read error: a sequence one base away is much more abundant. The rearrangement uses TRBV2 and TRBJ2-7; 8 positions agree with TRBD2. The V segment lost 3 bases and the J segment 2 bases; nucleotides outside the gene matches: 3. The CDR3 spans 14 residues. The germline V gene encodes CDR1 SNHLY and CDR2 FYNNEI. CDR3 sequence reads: CASSDTSGAYEQYF. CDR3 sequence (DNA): TGTGCCAGCAGTGATACTAGCGGAGCCTACGAGCAGTACTTC.

In nucleotides, the CDR3 is TGTGCCAGCAGCTTGGCCCGGGACAGGGTTGTCAAAAACATTCAGTACTTC. Protein sequence: CASSLARDRVVKNIQYF. The chain links TRBV5-4 to TRBJ2-4; 9 bases match TRBD1. Trimming at V came to 0 bases and at J to 3 bases, leaving 7 bases not matched to a gene. The CDR3 spans 17 residues. Germline-derived CDR1 and CDR2 are SGHNT and YYREEE (reference sequence).

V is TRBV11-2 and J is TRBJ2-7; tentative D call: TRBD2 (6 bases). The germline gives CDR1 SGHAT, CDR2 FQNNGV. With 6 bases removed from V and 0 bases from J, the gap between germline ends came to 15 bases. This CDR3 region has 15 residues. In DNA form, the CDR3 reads TGTGCCAGCAGGGGCGGGACCGAAAGCTCCTACGAGCAGTACTTC. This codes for CASRGGTESSYEQYF.

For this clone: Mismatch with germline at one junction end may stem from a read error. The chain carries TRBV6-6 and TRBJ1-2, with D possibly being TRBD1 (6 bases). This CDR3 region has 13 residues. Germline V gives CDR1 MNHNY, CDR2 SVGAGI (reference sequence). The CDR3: CASGEETGDGYTF. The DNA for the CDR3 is TGTGCCAGCGGGGAGGAGACAGGTGATGGTTACACCTTC.

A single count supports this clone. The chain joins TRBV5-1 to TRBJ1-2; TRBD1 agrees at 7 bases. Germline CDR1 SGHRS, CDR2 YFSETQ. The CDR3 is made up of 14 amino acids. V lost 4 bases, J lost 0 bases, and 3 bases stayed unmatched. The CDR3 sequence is CASSPDRANYGYTF. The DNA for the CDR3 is TGCGCCAGCAGCCCAGACAGGGCTAACTATGGCTACACCTTC.

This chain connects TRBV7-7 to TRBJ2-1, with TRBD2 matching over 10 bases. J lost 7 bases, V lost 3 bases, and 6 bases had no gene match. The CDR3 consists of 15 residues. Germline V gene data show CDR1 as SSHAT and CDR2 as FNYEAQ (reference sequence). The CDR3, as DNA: TGTGCCAGCAGCTTTCTAGCGGGAGCCGGGAATGAGCAGTTCTTC. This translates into CASSFLAGAGNEQFF.

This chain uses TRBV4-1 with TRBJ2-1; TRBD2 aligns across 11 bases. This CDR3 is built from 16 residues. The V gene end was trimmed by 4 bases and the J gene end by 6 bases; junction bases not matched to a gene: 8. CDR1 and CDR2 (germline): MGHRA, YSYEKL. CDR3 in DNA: TGCGCCAGCAGCCTTACCACTAGCGGGAGTGGCAATGAGCAGTTCTTC. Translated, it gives CASSLTTSGSGNEQFF.

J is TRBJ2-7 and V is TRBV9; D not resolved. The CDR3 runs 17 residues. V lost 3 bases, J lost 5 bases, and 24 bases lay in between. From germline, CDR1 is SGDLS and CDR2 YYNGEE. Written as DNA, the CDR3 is TGTGCCAGCAGCGGACCTGAGCGTCCGACCGCCTCACACGAGCAGTACTTC. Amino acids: CASSGPERPTASHEQYF.

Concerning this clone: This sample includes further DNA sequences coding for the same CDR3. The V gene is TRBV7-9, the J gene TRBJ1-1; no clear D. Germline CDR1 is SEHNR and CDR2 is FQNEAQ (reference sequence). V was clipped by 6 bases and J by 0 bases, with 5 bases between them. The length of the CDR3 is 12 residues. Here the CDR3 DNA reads TGTGCCAGCAGACTAATGAACACTGAAGCTTTCTTT. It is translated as CASRLMNTEAFF.